These 32 T cell receptor beta chains were sequenced from one sample in a study of cytomegalovirus exposure and HLA in healthy donors. The PCR contained 60 Vbeta and 13 Jbeta primers. Generated by immunoSEQ multiplex PCR, the TCRdb table keeps only in-frame clones and is missing some. The repertoire holds some 150,000 clones, roughly 78% seen once, with over 4% in the top ten. The source material was PBMCs. All receptors come from a man aged 50-59 years in good health and CMV-seropositive.

The V and J genes are TRBV5-6 and TRBJ2-6; D perhaps matches TRBD2 (6 bases). The length of the CDR3 is 15 residues. Germline lookup yields CDR1 SGHDT and CDR2 YYEEEE. The ends were cut back, 2 bases at V and 4 bases at J, with 10 bases in the middle. The CDR3 here is CASSLGGRGANVLTF. The CDR3 region has the DNA TGTGCCAGCAGCTTAGGAGGGCGCGGGGCCAACGTCCTGACTTTC.

The J gene is TRBJ1-4, the V gene TRBV4-1, with D possibly matching TRBD1 (6 bases). CDR3 length: 16 amino acids. V lost 0 bases and J 5 bases, leaving 13 bases between the germline ends. The germline V gene encodes CDR1 MGHRA and CDR2 YSYEKL. Here the CDR3 reads CASSQDEEQGNEKLFF. The CDR3 DNA reads TGCGCCAGCAGCCAAGATGAGGAACAGGGCAATGAAAAACTGTTTTTT.

The V gene is TRBV5-5, the J gene TRBJ2-3; 9 bases are a match to TRBD2. Germline V gives CDR1 SGHKS, CDR2 YYEKEE (reference sequence). The trim removed 4 bases at V and 1 base at J, leaving 7 bases unmatched. The CDR3 spans 16 residues. CDR3 DNA sequence: TGTGCCAGCAGCCCGATTCGGACTAGCGGCACAGATACGCAGTATTTT. This gives the protein CASSPIRTSGTDTQYF. The full variable domain, in which reference TRBV5-5 and TRBJ2-3 provide the parts outside the CDR3, is DAGVTQSPTHLIKTRGQQVTLRCSPISGHKSVSWYQQVLGQGPQFIFQYYEKEERGRGNFPDRFSARQFPNYSSELNVNALLLGDSALYLCASSPIRTSGTDTQYFGPGTRLTVL.

The DNA of the CDR3 is TGTGCCAGCAGCGTCCGGGACAGGGACTACGAGCAGTACTTC. This encodes CASSVRDRDYEQYF. V gene TRBV9 combines with J gene TRBJ2-7; 9 bases agree with TRBD1. CDR1 is SGDLS, CDR2 YYNGEE, per germline. The V segment lost 2 bases and the J segment 3 bases; nucleotides outside the gene matches: 3. There are 14 residues in the CDR3. The variable domain in full, completed from reference TRBV9 and TRBJ2-7, reads DSGVTQTPKHLITATGQRVTLRCSPRSGDLSVYWYQQSLDQGLQFLIQYYNGEERAKGNILERFSAQQFPDLHSELNLSSLELGDSALYFCASSVRDRDYEQYFGPGTRLTVT.

The V call is TRBV19, the J call TRBJ1-6; tentatively, D is TRBD1 (5 bases). Trimming took off 3 bases at V and 14 bases at J, with 11 bases between the two ends. The length of the CDR3 is 12 residues. Looked up from germline, CDR1 is LNHDA and CDR2 is SQIVND (reference sequence). CDR3 amino acids: CASSISREALHF. The CDR3, as DNA: TGTGCCAGTAGTATCTCCAGGGAGGCCCTCCACTTT. Full variable domain (rest looked up from reference TRBV19 and TRBJ1-6): DGGITQSPKYLFRKEGQNVTLSCEQNLNHDAMYWYRQDPGQGLRLIYYSQIVNDFQKGDIAEGYSVSREKKESFPLTVTSAQKNPTAFYLCASSISREALHFGNGTRLTVT.

The rearrangement links TRBV7-6 to TRBJ2-7; 11 bases line up with TRBD2. Germline V gene sequence: CDR1 SGHVS, CDR2 FNYEAQ. There are 14 residues in the CDR3. After removal of 5 bases from V and 3 bases from J, the junction contained 3 bases not matched to a gene. The CDR3 DNA is TGTGCCAGCAGCCTTGGACTAGCGGGCTACGAGCAGTACTTC. Encoded protein: CASSLGLAGYEQYF. The entire variable domain, with the rest obtained from reference TRBV7-6 and TRBJ2-7, is as follows: GAGVSQSPRYKVTKRGQDVALRCDPISGHVSLYWYRQALGQGPEFLTYFNYEAQQDKSGLPNDRFSAERPEGSISTLTIQRTEQRDSAMYRCASSLGLAGYEQYFGPGTRLTVT.

This clone has a handful of counts. The chain uses TRBV4-2 and TRBJ2-1; 10 bases line up with TRBD2. The CDR3 covers 16 residues. CDR1 is LGHNA, CDR2 YNFKEQ, per germline. Unmatched junction bases numbered 7, after V lost 4 bases and J lost 4 bases. This chain's CDR3 is CASSPRTSGFYNEQFF. The CDR3 region has the DNA TGTGCCAGCAGCCCCAGGACTAGCGGATTTTACAATGAGCAGTTCTTC.

V usage is TRBV9 and J usage is TRBJ2-6; 10 positions match TRBD1. After removal of 5 bases from V and 0 bases from J, the junction contained 5 bases not matched to a gene. Per germline, CDR1 SGDLS and CDR2 YYNGEE. The CDR3 runs to 17 residues. DNA of the CDR3: TGTGCCAGCAGTCCGGGACAGGGGCTCTCTGGGGCCAACGTCCTGACTTTC. It encodes CASSPGQGLSGANVLTF.

This sequence joins TRBV4-1 and TRBJ2-6; D unclear. V lost 0 bases and J 1 base, leaving 7 bases between the germline ends. Germline values: CDR1 MGHRA, CDR2 YSYEKL. The CDR3 consists of 16 residues. The DNA for the CDR3 is TGCGCCAGCAGCCAAGATACGGGTTCTGGGGCCAACGTCCTGACTTTC. Its protein product is CASSQDTGSGANVLTF.

The chain combines TRBV2 with TRBJ1-2; D is perhaps TRBD1 (6 bases). Trimming left V 3 bases short and J 2 bases short, with 16 bases between. The germline V gene has CDR1 SNHLY and CDR2 FYNNEI. The CDR3 has 16 amino acids. CDR3 DNA: TGTGCCAGCAGTGAGGCGGTGCAGGGGCTAAACTATGGCTACACCTTC. It is translated as CASSEAVQGLNYGYTF. Full variable domain (outside the CDR3, taken from reference TRBV2 and TRBJ1-2): EPEVTQTPSHQVTQMGQEVILRCVPISNHLYFYWYRQILGQKVEFLVSFYNNEISEKSEIFDDQFSVERPDGSNFTLKIRSTKLEDSAMYFCASSEAVQGLNYGYTFGSGTRLTVV.

The chain combines TRBV19 with TRBJ2-2; 10 bases fit TRBD1. Germline V gives CDR1 LNHDA, CDR2 SQIVND (reference sequence). Unmatched junction bases numbered 5, after V lost 8 bases and J lost 5 bases. This CDR3 has 14 amino acids. CDR3 residues: CASWRDRGTGELFF. The DNA for the CDR3 is TGTGCCAGTTGGCGGGACAGGGGTACCGGGGAGCTGTTTTTT. The entire variable domain, with the rest obtained from reference TRBV19 and TRBJ2-2, is as follows: DGGITQSPKYLFRKEGQNVTLSCEQNLNHDAMYWYRQDPGQGLRLIYYSQIVNDFQKGDIAEGYSVSREKKESFPLTVTSAQKNPTAFYLCASWRDRGTGELFFGEGSRLTVL.

V usage is TRBV7-6 and J usage is TRBJ1-1; TRBD1 matches at 9 bases. CDR1 SGHVS and CDR2 FNYEAQ come from the germline V gene. Trimming removed 5 bases from V and 4 bases from J; junction bases left unmatched: 5. The CDR3 contains 14 residues. The CDR3 is CASSAKDRGTEAFF. CDR3 bases: TGTGCCAGCAGCGCGAAGGACAGGGGCACTGAAGCTTTCTTT.

J is TRBJ2-7 and V is TRBV6-5; weak D call: TRBD1 (5 bases). The germline CDR1 and CDR2 sequences are MNHEY and SVGAGI. V shed 0 bases and J shed 0 bases, with 12 bases lying between them. The CDR3 sequence is 16 residues long. This CDR3 reads CASSYSGASSSYEQYF. CDR3 DNA sequence: TGTGCCAGCAGTTACTCAGGGGCCAGCAGCTCCTACGAGCAGTACTTC.

This chain connects TRBV5-1 to TRBJ2-5; 10 bases are a match to TRBD2. This CDR3 has 15 residues. Germline V CDR1 and CDR2: SGHRS, YFSETQ. V lost 3 bases and J lost 2; bases outside the gene matches: 4. The CDR3 reads CASSSPSGRQETQYF. The CDR3, as DNA: TGCGCCAGCAGCTCGCCTAGCGGGAGACAAGAGACCCAGTACTTC. The full variable domain, completed using reference TRBV5-1 and TRBJ2-5, is KAGVTQTPRYLIKTRGQQVTLSCSPISGHRSVSWYQQTPGQGLQFLFEYFSETQRNKGNFPGRFSGRQFSNSRSEMNVSTLELGDSALYLCASSSPSGRQETQYFGPGTRLLVL.

The chain couples TRBV28 to TRBJ1-2; TRBD1 agrees at 7 bases. Germline V gene lookup returns CDR1 MDHEN and CDR2 SYDVKM. Losses at the gene ends were 4 bases for V and 2 bases for J; bases not matched to a gene: 7. This CDR3 spans 15 amino acids. The CDR3 coding sequence is TGTGCCAGCAGTTCAACCGGGACAGCAAACTATGGCTACACCTTC. Residues: CASSSTGTANYGYTF.

This rearrangement joins TRBV27 to TRBJ2-1; the D gene is possibly TRBD2 (6 bases). The CDR3 extends over 14 amino acids. Per the germline V gene, CDR1 is MNHEY and CDR2 is SMNVEV (reference sequence). V lost 4 bases and J 0 bases, leaving 7 bases between the germline ends. CDR3 residues: CASSSRGSYNEQFF. The CDR3 bases are TGTGCCAGCAGTTCGCGGGGCTCCTACAATGAGCAGTTCTTC.

This chain joins TRBV12-5 and TRBJ1-3; the match to TRBD1 covers 8 bases. With 5 bases clipped from V and 0 bases from J, the junction kept 3 bases outside the gene matches. Germline-derived CDR1 and CDR2 are LGHNT and FRNRAP. The CDR3 extends over 15 amino acids. Written as DNA, the CDR3 is TGTGCTAGTGGTCGGACAGGGCTCTCTGGAAACACCATATATTTT. It yields the protein CASGRTGLSGNTIYF.

The chain employs TRBV19 and TRBJ1-1, with a weak D call TRBD1 (5 bases). The V gene's germline CDR1 is LNHDA and CDR2 SQIVND (reference sequence). Deletions cut 3 bases from V and 5 bases from J, with 19 bases between. CDR3 length: 16 amino acids. In DNA form, the CDR3 reads TGTGCCAGTAGTATTCCCATGGGGCCGGCGGGAACTGAAGCTTTCTTT. It is translated as CASSIPMGPAGTEAFF.

The chain joins TRBV11-2 to TRBJ2-4; 10 bases match TRBD1. The germline V gene has CDR1 SGHAT and CDR2 FQNNGV. V shed 5 bases and J 4 bases; nucleotides not matched to a gene: 8. This CDR3 is 16 amino acids long. The CDR3 coding sequence is TGTGCCAGCAGCGTCCGGGACAGGGGTCTAAAAAACATTCAGTACTTC. It encodes CASSVRDRGLKNIQYF.

This rearrangement joins TRBV4-2 to TRBJ2-3; 11 bases match TRBD1. CDR1 is LGHNA, CDR2 YNFKEQ, per germline. This CDR3 comprises 15 residues. The V gene end was trimmed by 4 bases and the J gene end by 1 base; junction bases not matched to a gene: 1. The CDR3 reads CASSPGQGGTDTQYF. For the CDR3, the DNA is TGTGCCAGCAGCCCGGGACAGGGGGGCACAGATACGCAGTATTTT.

This chain links TRBV10-3 with TRBJ2-1, with 14 positions matching TRBD2. Germline CDR1 reads ENHRY; CDR2 reads SYGVKD. This CDR3 spans 16 amino acids. The junction had 12 bases not matched to a gene; V was cut back by 8 bases and J by 9 bases. CDR3 sequence reads: CAIQQQPGLAGAEQFF. The CDR3 DNA reads as TGTGCCATCCAACAGCAGCCGGGACTAGCGGGAGCTGAGCAGTTCTTC.

The chain joins TRBV6-6 to TRBJ2-7; the D is unclear. The CDR3 loop spans 14 amino acids. Trimming took off 4 bases at V and 6 bases at J, with 16 bases between the two ends. CDR1 MNHNY and CDR2 SVGAGI come from the germline V gene (reference sequence). CDR3 amino acids: CASSSPEVLGEQYF. The CDR3 nucleotides are TGTGCCAGCAGTTCTCCCGAGGTATTGGGCGAGCAGTACTTC.

V is TRBV6-1 and J is TRBJ1-1, with D tentatively TRBD1 (6 bases). V was clipped by 4 bases and J by 0 bases, with 12 bases between them. There are 15 residues in the CDR3. Germline V gives CDR1 MNHNS, CDR2 SASEGT. CDR3 in amino acids: CASSAKDSVNTEAFF. The CDR3 nucleotides read TGTGCCAGCAGTGCTAAGGACAGCGTGAACACTGAAGCTTTCTTT.

The V gene is TRBV9, the J gene TRBJ1-2; D gene uncertain. Germline lookup yields CDR1 SGDLS and CDR2 YYNGEE. Trimming pared 3 bases from V and 8 bases from J, leaving 14 bases between. The CDR3 consists of 13 residues. The CDR3 DNA follows: TGTGCCAGCAGCGGAATACCCACTGTCGGCTACACCTTC. Encoded protein: CASSGIPTVGYTF. Drawing the rest from reference TRBV9 and TRBJ1-2, the complete variable domain is DSGVTQTPKHLITATGQRVTLRCSPRSGDLSVYWYQQSLDQGLQFLIQYYNGEERAKGNILERFSAQQFPDLHSELNLSSLELGDSALYFCASSGIPTVGYTFGSGTRLTVV.

The V and J genes are TRBV6-5 and TRBJ2-6, with TRBD1 as a possible D gene (6 bases). Trimming cost V 8 bases and J 1 base, with 9 bases left between them. Germline values: CDR1 MNHEY, CDR2 SVGAGI. The CDR3 has 14 amino acids. DNA for the CDR3: TGTGCCAGCGGCAGGGGTTCTGGGGCCAACGTCCTGACTTTC. This sequence encodes CASGRGSGANVLTF.

The table lists this clone with a few counts. This chain connects TRBV7-9 to TRBJ2-7, with TRBD1 identical over 8 bases. There are 16 residues in the CDR3. The germline V gene encodes CDR1 SEHNR and CDR2 FQNEAQ (reference sequence). Unmatched junction bases numbered 18, after V lost 7 bases and J lost 7 bases. The CDR3, as DNA: TGTGCCAGCACCTCTACCGGGGCAGGGGGCGTACAGGAGCAGTACTTC. Translating gives CASTSTGAGGVQEQYF.

The chain has TRBV4-1 and TRBJ2-2; the match to TRBD1 covers 12 bases. The CDR3 loop spans 16 amino acids. Germline V gene data show CDR1 as MGHRA and CDR2 as YSYEKL. Germline trimming cut 2 bases from V and 7 bases from J; bases unmatched to any gene: 5. The CDR3: CASSQPGTGGFGELFF. The CDR3 nucleotides are TGCGCCAGCAGCCAACCCGGGACAGGGGGCTTCGGGGAGCTGTTTTTT.

The CDR3 coding sequence is TGTGCCAGCAGTGTCCCAGGGAACACTGAAGCTTTCTTT. Its protein product is CASSVPGNTEAFF. The rearrangement links TRBV6-6 to TRBJ1-1; D not certain. Germline V lookup: CDR1 MNHNY, CDR2 SVGAGI (reference sequence). The CDR3 is 13 amino acids. V was cut by 5 bases and J by 1 base, with 8 bases left in between.

V gene TRBV9 combines with J gene TRBJ2-1, with 7 positions matching TRBD2. This CDR3 contains 19 residues. The V gene's germline CDR1 is SGDLS and CDR2 YYNGEE. V lost 0 bases to trimming and J lost 4 bases; unmatched junction nucleotides: 16. The CDR3 DNA reads as TGTGCCAGCAGCGTAGGTTTGAACTGGGGCGGGGGAGTTTACAATGAGCAGTTCTTC. It translates to CASSVGLNWGGGVYNEQFF.

The V and J genes are TRBV18 and TRBJ1-3; possibly TRBD1 for D (6 bases). CDR3 length: 15 amino acids. Between the trimmed V and J ends, which lost 5 bases and 0 bases, there was a span of 11 bases. Germline CDR1 reads KGHSH; CDR2 reads LQKENI. The CDR3 DNA follows: TGTGCCAGCTCAGGAGGACAGAGCTCTGGAAACACCATATATTTT. Amino acid sequence: CASSGGQSSGNTIYF.

The genes are TRBV10-3 and TRBJ1-2; D uncertain. CDR1 and CDR2 (germline): ENHRY, SYGVKD. The CDR3 loop spans 12 amino acids. The V and J ends lost 7 bases and 3 bases respectively, with 9 bases between them. The CDR3, as DNA: TGTGCCATCATGGAGAGCGACTATGGCTACACCTTC. It yields the protein CAIMESDYGYTF.

The V call is TRBV7-9, the J call TRBJ1-1, with D hard to call. The CDR3 spans 14 residues. From germline, CDR1 is SEHNR and CDR2 FQNEAQ (reference sequence). V lost 1 base, J lost 4 bases, and 10 bases lay in between. CDR3 sequence (DNA): TGTGCCAGCAGCTTAGATCGGGGATCCACTGAAGCTTTCTTT. Amino acids: CASSLDRGSTEAFF.